These T cell receptor beta chains were read from a single sample in a study of shared clonotypes between healthy human individuals. The method was immunoSEQ multiplex PCR; TCRdb's version includes in-frame clones alone and lacks a portion of them. The table includes hundreds of thousands of clones, approximately 74% detected once. Sequencing was carried out using memory CD4+ T cells sorted from blood. The receptors come from a woman in her 30s in good health. CDR3s include the opening cysteine and the closing phenylalanine or tryptophan. A D gene is named only where the DNA matches it firmly. A row's size may be missing; if present it is once, few, many or a size class.

v_gene: TRBV29-1; abundance: -; j_gene: TRBJ1-3; len: 14; d_gene: TRBD1; CDR3nt: TGCAGCGTTGGAGGGACAGATCCTGGAAACACCATATATTTT; CDR3aa: CSVGGTDPGNTIYF
v_gene: TRBV29-1; abundance: few; j_gene: TRBJ2-1; len: 13; d_gene: TRBD2; CDR3nt: TGCAGCGTTACTGGGACTAGCGACAATGAGCAGTTCTTC; CDR3aa: CSVTGTSDNEQFF
v_gene: TRBV28; abundance: -; j_gene: TRBJ1-5; len: 16; d_gene: TRBD1; CDR3nt: TGTGCCAGCAGTCCTAGGGACAGAATTAGCAATCAGCCCCAGCATTTT; CDR3aa: CASSPRDRISNQPQHF
v_gene: TRBV7-9; abundance: -; j_gene: TRBJ1-1; len: 14; d_gene: -; CDR3nt: TGTGCCAGCACCAGGGACCTCCAGGCCACTGAAGCTTTCTTT; CDR3aa: CASTRDLQATEAFF
v_gene: TRBV19; abundance: few; j_gene: TRBJ2-1; len: 15; d_gene: TRBD1; CDR3nt: TGTGCCAGTAGTATAGGGGGACAGGGTTTTTTTGAGCAGTTCTTC; CDR3aa: CASSIGGQGFFEQFF
v_gene: TRBV5-8; abundance: -; j_gene: TRBJ2-2; len: 15; d_gene: -; CDR3nt: TGTGCCAGCAGCTTGAGCGACTATAACACCGGGGAGCTGTTTTTT; CDR3aa: CASSLSDYNTGELFF
v_gene: TRBV19; abundance: few; j_gene: TRBJ2-1; len: 13; d_gene: -; CDR3nt: TGTGCCAGTAGTAGGACGGCCTACAATGAGCAGTTCTTC; CDR3aa: CASSRTAYNEQFF
v_gene: TRBV6-1; abundance: -; j_gene: TRBJ1-2; len: 11; d_gene: -; CDR3nt: TGTGCCAGCAGTGAGGCGTATGGCTACACCTTC; CDR3aa: CASSEAYGYTF
v_gene: TRBV29-1; abundance: -; j_gene: TRBJ1-1; len: 13; d_gene: TRBD1; CDR3nt: TGCAGCGTTGCTACAGGGGTAAGGTTTAGAGCTTTCTTT; CDR3aa: CSVATGVRFRAFF
v_gene: TRBV7-2; abundance: -; j_gene: TRBJ1-1; len: 14; d_gene: -; CDR3nt: TGTGCCAGCACCCCCCGGACGGTGAACACTGAAGCTTTCTTT; CDR3aa: CASTPRTVNTEAFF
v_gene: TRBV18; abundance: -; j_gene: TRBJ1-4; len: 14; d_gene: -; CDR3nt: TGTGCCAGCTCACCACAGGGGAATAATGAAAAACTGTTTTTT; CDR3aa: CASSPQGNNEKLFF
v_gene: TRBV4-2; abundance: few; j_gene: TRBJ1-1; len: 15; d_gene: -; CDR3nt: TGTGCCAGCAGCCAAGATGTCTCCGGGAACACTGAAGCTTTCTTT; CDR3aa: CASSQDVSGNTEAFF
v_gene: TRBV18; abundance: -; j_gene: TRBJ2-7; len: 14; d_gene: -; CDR3nt: TGTGCCAGCTCAAACCAGGGTGACTACTACGAGCAGTACTTC; CDR3aa: CASSNQGDYYEQYF
v_gene: TRBV6-1; abundance: few; j_gene: TRBJ1-2; len: 14; d_gene: -; CDR3nt: TGTGCCAGCAGCCGGGACGGAAACCTTGGAGGCTACACCTTC; CDR3aa: CASSRDGNLGGYTF
v_gene: TRBV6-5; abundance: -; j_gene: TRBJ2-1; len: 15; d_gene: -; CDR3nt: TGTGCCAGCAGTTTCCAAAATCCAAGGGAGTATGAGCAGTTCTTC; CDR3aa: CASSFQNPREYEQFF
v_gene: TRBV27; abundance: -; j_gene: TRBJ1-1; len: 15; d_gene: -; CDR3nt: TGTGCCAGCCGAACGAACACGGGGGGGAACACTGAAGCTTTCTTT; CDR3aa: CASRTNTGGNTEAFF
v_gene: TRBV29-1; abundance: -; j_gene: TRBJ2-3; len: 16; d_gene: TRBD2; CDR3nt: TGCAGCGTTGAAGGGGGACTAGCGGGAGGGGCAGATACGCAGTATTTT; CDR3aa: CSVEGGLAGGADTQYF
v_gene: TRBV2; abundance: many; j_gene: TRBJ2-7; len: 16; d_gene: TRBD1; CDR3nt: TGTGCCAGCAGTGATCTCCCGGGACAGGGAACCTACGAGCAGTACTTC; CDR3aa: CASSDLPGQGTYEQYF
v_gene: TRBV7-8; abundance: -; j_gene: TRBJ1-5; len: 14; d_gene: -; CDR3nt: TGTGCCAGCAGCTTATATACGGAGAATCAGCCCCAGCATTTT; CDR3aa: CASSLYTENQPQHF
v_gene: TRBV4-2; abundance: -; j_gene: TRBJ1-1; len: 15; d_gene: TRBD1; CDR3nt: TGTGCCAGCAGCCAAGGGGACAGGGACGTTGCTGAAGCTTTCTTT; CDR3aa: CASSQGDRDVAEAFF
v_gene: TRBV28; abundance: -; j_gene: TRBJ2-2; len: 16; d_gene: TRBD2; CDR3nt: TGTGCCAGCAGTTTATATCGGACTAGCGGGCCCGGGGAGCTGTTTTTT; CDR3aa: CASSLYRTSGPGELFF